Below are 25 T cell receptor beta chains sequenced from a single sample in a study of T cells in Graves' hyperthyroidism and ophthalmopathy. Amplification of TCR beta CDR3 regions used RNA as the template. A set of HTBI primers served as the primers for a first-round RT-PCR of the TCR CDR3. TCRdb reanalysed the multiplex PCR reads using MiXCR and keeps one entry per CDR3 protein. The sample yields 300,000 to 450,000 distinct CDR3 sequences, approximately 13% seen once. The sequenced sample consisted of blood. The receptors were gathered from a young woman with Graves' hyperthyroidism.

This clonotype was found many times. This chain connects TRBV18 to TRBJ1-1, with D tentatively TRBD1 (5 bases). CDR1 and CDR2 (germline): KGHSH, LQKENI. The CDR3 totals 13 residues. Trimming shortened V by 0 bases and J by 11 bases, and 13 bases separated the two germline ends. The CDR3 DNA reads TGTGCCAGCTCACCACCGTCAGGGCCTGTCGCTTTCTTT. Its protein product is CASSPPSGPVAFF.

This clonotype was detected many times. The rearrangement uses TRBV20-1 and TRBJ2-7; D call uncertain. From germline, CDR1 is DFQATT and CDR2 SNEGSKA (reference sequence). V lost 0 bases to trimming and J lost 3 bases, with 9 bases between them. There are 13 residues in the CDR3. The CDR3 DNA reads TGCAGTGCTAGAGAATCAATACTCTACGAGCAGTACTTC. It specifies CSARESILYEQYF.

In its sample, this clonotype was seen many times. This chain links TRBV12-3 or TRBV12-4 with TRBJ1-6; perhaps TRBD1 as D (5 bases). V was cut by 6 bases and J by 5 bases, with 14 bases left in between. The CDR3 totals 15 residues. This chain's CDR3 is CASSIGTADNSPLHF. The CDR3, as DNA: TGTGCCAGCAGCATCGGGACCGCCGATAATTCACCCCTCCACTTT.

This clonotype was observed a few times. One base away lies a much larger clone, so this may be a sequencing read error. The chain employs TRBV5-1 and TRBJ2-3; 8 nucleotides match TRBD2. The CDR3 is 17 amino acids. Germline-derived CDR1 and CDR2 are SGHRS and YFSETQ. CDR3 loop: CANSLGGGRIRGDTQYF. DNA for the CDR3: TGCGCCAACAGCTTGGGTGGCGGGAGGATTCGAGGAGATACGCAGTATTTT.

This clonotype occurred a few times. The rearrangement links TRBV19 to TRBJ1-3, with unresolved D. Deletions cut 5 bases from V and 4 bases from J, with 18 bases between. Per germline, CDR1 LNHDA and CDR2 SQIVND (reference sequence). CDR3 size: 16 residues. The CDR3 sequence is CASSHPGGVEGNTIYF. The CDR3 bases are TGTGCCAGTAGTCACCCCGGCGGGGTAGAAGGAAACACCATATATTTT.

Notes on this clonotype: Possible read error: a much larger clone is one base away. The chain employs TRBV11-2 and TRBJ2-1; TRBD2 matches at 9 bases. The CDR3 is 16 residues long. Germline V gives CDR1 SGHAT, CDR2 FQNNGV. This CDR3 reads CASSVTGTSSYDEQFF. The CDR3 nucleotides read TGTGCCAGCAGCGTTACCGGGACTAGCAGCTACGATGAGCAGTTCTTC.

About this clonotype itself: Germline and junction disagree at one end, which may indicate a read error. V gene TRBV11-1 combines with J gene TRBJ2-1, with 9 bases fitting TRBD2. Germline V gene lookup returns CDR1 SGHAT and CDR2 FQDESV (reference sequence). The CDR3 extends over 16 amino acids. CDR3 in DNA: TGTGCCAACAGCTTAGGAGCTAGCGGGGTGCTTAATGAGCAGTTCTTC. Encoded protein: CANSLGASGVLNEQFF. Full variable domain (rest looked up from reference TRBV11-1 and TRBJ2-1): EAEVAQSPRYKITEKSQAVAFWCDPISGHATLYWYRQILGQGPELLVQFQDESVVDDSQLPKDRFSAERLKGVDSTLKIQPAELGDSAMYLCANSLGASGVLNEQFFGPGTRLTVL.

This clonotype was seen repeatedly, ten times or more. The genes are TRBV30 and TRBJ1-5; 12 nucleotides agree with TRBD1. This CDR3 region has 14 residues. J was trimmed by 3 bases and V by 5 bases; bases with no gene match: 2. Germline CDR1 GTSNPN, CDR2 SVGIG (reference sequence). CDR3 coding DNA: TGTGCCTGGGGGACAGGGGGCTACAATCAGCCCCAGCATTTT. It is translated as CAWGTGGYNQPQHF.

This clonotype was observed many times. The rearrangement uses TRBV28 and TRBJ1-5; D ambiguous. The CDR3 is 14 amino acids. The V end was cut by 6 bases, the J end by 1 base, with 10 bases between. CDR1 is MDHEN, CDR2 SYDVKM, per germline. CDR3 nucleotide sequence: TGTGCCAGCAGAAGGGAGGGAAGCAATCAGCCCCAGCATTTT. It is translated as CASRREGSNQPQHF.

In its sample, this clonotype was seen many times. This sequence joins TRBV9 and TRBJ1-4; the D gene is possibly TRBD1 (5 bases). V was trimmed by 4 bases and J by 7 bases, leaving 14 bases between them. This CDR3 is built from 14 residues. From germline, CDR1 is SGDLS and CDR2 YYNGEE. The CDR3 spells CASSPVGGGEKLFF. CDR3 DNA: TGTGCCAGCAGCCCCGTGGGGGGGGGTGAAAAACTGTTTTTT.

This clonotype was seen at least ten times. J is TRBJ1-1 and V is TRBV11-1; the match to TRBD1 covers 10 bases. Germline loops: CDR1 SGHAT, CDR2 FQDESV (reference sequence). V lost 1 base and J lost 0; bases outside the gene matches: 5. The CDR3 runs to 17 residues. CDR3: CASSLGTGGPMNTEAFF. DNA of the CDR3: TGTGCCAGCAGCTTAGGGACAGGGGGTCCCATGAACACTGAAGCTTTCTTT.

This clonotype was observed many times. DNA of the CDR3: TGTGCCAGCAGTTTGGGGGGGCGCTTGGGCTACACCTTC. Its protein product is CASSLGGRLGYTF. The chain combines TRBV28 with TRBJ1-2; D perhaps matches TRBD1 (6 bases). Germline V gives CDR1 MDHEN, CDR2 SYDVKM. The CDR3 spans 13 residues. Deletions cut 3 bases from V and 8 bases from J, with 13 bases between.

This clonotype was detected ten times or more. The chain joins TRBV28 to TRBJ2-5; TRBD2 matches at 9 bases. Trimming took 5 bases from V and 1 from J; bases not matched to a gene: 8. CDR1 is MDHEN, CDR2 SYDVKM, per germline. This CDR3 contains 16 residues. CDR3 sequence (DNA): TGTGCCAGCAGTACAATAGCGGGAGCCCTCCAAGAGACCCAGTACTTC. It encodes CASSTIAGALQETQYF.

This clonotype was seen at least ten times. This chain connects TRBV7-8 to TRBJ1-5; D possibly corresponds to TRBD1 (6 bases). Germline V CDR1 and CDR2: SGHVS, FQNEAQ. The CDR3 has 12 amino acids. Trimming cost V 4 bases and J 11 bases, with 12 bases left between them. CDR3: CASSSNREAQHF. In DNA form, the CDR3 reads TGTGCCAGCAGCTCCAACAGGGAGGCCCAGCATTTT.

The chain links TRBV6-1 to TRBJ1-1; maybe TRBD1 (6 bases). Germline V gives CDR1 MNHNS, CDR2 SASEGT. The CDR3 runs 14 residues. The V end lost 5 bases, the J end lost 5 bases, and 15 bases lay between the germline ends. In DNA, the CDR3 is TGTGCCAGCAGTTCCCGGCGGGGGGCGACTGAAGCTTTCTTT. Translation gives CASSSRRGATEAFF.

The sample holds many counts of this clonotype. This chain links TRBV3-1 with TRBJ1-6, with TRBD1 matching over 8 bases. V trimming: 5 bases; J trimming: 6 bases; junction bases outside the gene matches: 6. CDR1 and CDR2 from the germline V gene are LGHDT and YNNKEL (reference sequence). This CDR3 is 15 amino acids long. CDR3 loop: CASSNRDRSNSPLHF. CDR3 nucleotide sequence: TGTGCCAGCAGCAACCGGGACAGGAGTAATTCACCCCTCCACTTT.

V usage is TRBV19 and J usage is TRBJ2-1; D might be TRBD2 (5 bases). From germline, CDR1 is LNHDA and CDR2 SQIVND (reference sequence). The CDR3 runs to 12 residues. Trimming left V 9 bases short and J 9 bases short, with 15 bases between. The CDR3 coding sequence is TGTGCCAGCTCGCATCGAGGAGGTGAGCAGTTCTTC. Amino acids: CASSHRGGEQFF.

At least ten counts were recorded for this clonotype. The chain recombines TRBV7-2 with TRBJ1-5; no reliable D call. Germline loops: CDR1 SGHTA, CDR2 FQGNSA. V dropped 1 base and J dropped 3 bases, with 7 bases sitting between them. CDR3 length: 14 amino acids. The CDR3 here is CASSLVGDNQPQHF. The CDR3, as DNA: TGTGCCAGCAGCTTAGTCGGGGACAATCAGCCCCAGCATTTT.

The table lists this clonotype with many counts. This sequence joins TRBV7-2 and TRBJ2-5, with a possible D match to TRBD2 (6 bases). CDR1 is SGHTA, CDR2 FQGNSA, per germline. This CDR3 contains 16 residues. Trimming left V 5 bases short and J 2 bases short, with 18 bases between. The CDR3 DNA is TGTGCCAGCAGCCGAAACCGGCTAGCGCCTCAAGAGACCCAGTACTTC. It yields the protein CASSRNRLAPQETQYF.

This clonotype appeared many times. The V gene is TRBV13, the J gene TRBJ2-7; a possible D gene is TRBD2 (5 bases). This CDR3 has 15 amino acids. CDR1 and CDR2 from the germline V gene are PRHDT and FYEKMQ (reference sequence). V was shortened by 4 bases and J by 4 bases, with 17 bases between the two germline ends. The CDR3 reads CASSSQSRGLYEQYF. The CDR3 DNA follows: TGTGCCAGCAGCTCACAAAGTCGGGGTCTTTACGAGCAGTACTTC.

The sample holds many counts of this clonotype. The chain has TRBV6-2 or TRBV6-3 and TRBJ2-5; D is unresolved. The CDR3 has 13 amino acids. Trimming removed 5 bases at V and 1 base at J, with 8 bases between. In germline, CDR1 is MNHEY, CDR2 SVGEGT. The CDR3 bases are TGTGCCAGCAGTAGTCAGTTCCAAGAGACCCAGTACTTC. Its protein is CASSSQFQETQYF.

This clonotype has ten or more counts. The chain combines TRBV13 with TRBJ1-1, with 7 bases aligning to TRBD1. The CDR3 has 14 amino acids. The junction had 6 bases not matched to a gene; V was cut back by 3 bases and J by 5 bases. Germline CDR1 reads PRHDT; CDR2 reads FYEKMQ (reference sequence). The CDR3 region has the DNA TGTGCCAGCAGCTTCGGGACAGCGGGGACTGAAGCTTTCTTT. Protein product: CASSFGTAGTEAFF.

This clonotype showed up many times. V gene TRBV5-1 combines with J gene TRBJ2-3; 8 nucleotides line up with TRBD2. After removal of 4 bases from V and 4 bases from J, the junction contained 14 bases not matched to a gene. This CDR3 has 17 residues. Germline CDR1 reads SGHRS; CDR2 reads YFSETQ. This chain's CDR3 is CASSRTFGGGLSDTQYF. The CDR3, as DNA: TGCGCCAGCAGCCGCACATTTGGCGGGGGGTTATCAGATACGCAGTATTTT.

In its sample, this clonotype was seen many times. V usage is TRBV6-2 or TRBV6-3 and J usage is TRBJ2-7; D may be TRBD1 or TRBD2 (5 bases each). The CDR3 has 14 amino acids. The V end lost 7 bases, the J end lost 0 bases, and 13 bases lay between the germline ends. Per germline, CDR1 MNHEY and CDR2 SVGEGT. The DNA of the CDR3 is TGTGCCAGCAAATTTGGGACGAGCTCCTACGAGCAGTACTTC. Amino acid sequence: CASKFGTSSYEQYF.

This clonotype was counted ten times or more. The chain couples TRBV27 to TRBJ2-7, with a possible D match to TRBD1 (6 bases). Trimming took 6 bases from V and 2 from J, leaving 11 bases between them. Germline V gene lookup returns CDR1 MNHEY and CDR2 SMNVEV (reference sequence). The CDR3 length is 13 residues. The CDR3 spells CASSRQDPYEQYF. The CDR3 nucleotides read TGTGCCAGCAGCAGACAGGATCCCTACGAGCAGTACTTC.